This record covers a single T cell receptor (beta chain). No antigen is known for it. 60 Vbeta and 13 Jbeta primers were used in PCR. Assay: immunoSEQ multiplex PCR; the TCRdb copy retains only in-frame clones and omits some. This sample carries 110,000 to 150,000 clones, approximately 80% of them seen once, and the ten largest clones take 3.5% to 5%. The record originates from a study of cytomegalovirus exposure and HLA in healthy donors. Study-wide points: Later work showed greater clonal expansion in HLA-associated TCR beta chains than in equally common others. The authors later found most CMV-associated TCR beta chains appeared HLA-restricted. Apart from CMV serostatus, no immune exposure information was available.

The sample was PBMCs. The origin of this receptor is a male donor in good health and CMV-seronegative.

The CDR3 sequence: CASSLDGGKDTQYF. The CDR3 DNA reads as TGTGCCAGCAGCTTAGATGGAGGAAAAGATACGCAGTATTTT. This chain uses TRBV7-3 with TRBJ2-3, with a tentative D call TRBD2 (5 bases). The CDR3 totals 14 residues. Per germline, CDR1 SGHTA and CDR2 FQGTGA. V gave up 2 bases and J gave up 5 bases, with 11 bases separating them.